Listed below are T cell receptor beta chains from one sample, sequenced in a study of cytomegalovirus exposure and HLA in healthy donors. Data came from immunoSEQ multiplex PCR; TCRdb stores just in-frame clones and leaves some out. The data hold about 91,000 clones, with less than 70% observed a single time. The sample taken for sequencing was PBMCs. These receptors came from a human donor in good health. Each CDR3 is given with its conserved first and last residue. The order of the fields is CDR3 protein, CDR3 DNA, clone size, V gene, J gene, D gene. The D gene is left open where the match is weak. Clone size appears in some rows only: once, few, many, or a class for an expanded clone.

CASSQGLITDTQYF	TGTGCCAGCAGCCAGGGACTCATCACAGATACGCAGTATTTT	once	TRBV4-2	TRBJ2-3	.
CASSFAGSNTGELFF	TGTGCCAGCAGCTTTGCGGGTTCGAACACCGGGGAGCTGTTTTTT	few	TRBV7-3	TRBJ2-2	.
CASSQEAFAGQAPSGANVLTF	TGCGCCAGCAGCCAAGAAGCTTTCGCCGGACAGGCGCCCTCTGGGGCCAACGTCCTGACTTTC	.	TRBV4-1	TRBJ2-6	TRBD1
CASSFVGGFNSPLHF	TGTGCCAGCAGCTTCGTAGGGGGATTCAATTCACCCCTCCACTTT	.	TRBV7-2	TRBJ1-6	.
CASSWDRGLSETQYF	TGTGCCAGCTCATGGGACAGGGGGCTTTCAGAGACCCAGTACTTC	.	TRBV18	TRBJ2-5	TRBD1
CASSLQSLTHNSPLHF	TGCGCCAGCAGCTTGCAATCCCTAACCCATAATTCACCCCTCCACTTT	few	TRBV5-1	TRBJ1-6	.
CASSEYAGENTEAFF	TGTGCCAGCAGTGAATATGCAGGGGAGAACACTGAAGCTTTCTTT	once	TRBV25-1	TRBJ1-1	.
CASSRSSGYNEQFF	TGTGCCAGCAGCCGGTCTAGCGGCTACAATGAGCAGTTCTTC	.	TRBV2	TRBJ2-1	TRBD2
CASSVSGTGGANTIYF	TGTGCCAGCAGCGTGTCCGGGACAGGGGGGGCAAACACCATATATTTT	few	TRBV9	TRBJ1-3	TRBD1
CASSVSHGQGTYNEQFF	TGTGCCAGCAGCGTCTCCCATGGACAGGGGACTTACAATGAGCAGTTCTTC	.	TRBV9	TRBJ2-1	TRBD1
CASSFVVGGEQYF	TGTGCCAGCAGCTTTGTTGTGGGAGGCGAGCAGTACTTC	.	TRBV11-3	TRBJ2-7	.
CASSITSGEYSEQFF	TGTGCCAGTTCCATCACTAGCGGGGAGTACAGTGAGCAGTTCTTC	.	TRBV18	TRBJ2-1	TRBD2
CASSQRQSTDTQYF	TGTGCCAGCTCACAACGACAGAGCACAGATACGCAGTATTTT	.	TRBV18	TRBJ2-3	.
CASSFLSPGQGGDEQYF	TGCGCCAGCAGCTTCTTGTCCCCGGGACAGGGCGGCGACGAGCAGTACTTC	.	TRBV5-1	TRBJ2-7	TRBD1
CSADSQETQYF	TGCAGTGCAGACAGCCAAGAGACCCAGTACTTC	.	TRBV20-1	TRBJ2-5	.
CASSPLLGQGNSPLHF	TGCGCCAGCAGCCCCCTCCTGGGACAGGGGAATTCACCCCTCCACTTT	.	TRBV4-1	TRBJ1-6	TRBD1
CASSRGSYEQYF	TGTGCCAGCAGTAGGGGGTCCTACGAGCAGTACTTC	.	TRBV7-2	TRBJ2-7	.
CASSFVGASYEQYF	TGTGCCAGCAGTTTTGTAGGGGCCTCCTACGAGCAGTACTTC	.	TRBV27	TRBJ2-7	.
CASSPRGVQETQYF	TGCGCCAGCAGTCCGCGGGGGGTACAAGAGACCCAGTACTTC	few	TRBV5-1	TRBJ2-5	TRBD2
CASSLAGGAGGYTF	TGTGCCAGCAGCTTGGCCGGGGGAGCGGGGGGCTACACCTTC	.	TRBV5-4	TRBJ1-2	.
CASSLILNTEAFF	TGTGCCAGCAGCTTGATCTTGAACACTGAAGCTTTCTTT	.	TRBV5-8	TRBJ1-1	.
CASSLFLVTDEQFF	TGTGCCAGCAGTTTATTTTTAGTAACGGATGAGCAGTTCTTC	.	TRBV27	TRBJ2-1	.
CSGGTNSYEQYF	TGCAGCGGGGGGACAAACTCCTACGAGCAGTACTTC	.	TRBV29-1	TRBJ2-7	.
CASGLLGSGGPSSYNEQFF	TGTGCTAGTGGCCTGCTCGGGTCGGGGGGGCCTAGCTCCTACAATGAGCAGTTCTTC	.	TRBV12-5	TRBJ2-1	TRBD2
CASSPRAARNEQFF	TGTGCCAGCTCACCGAGGGCCGCTCGCAATGAGCAGTTCTTC	.	TRBV18	TRBJ2-1	.
CAIYRGPFNGYTF	TGTGCCATCTACAGGGGGCCGTTCAATGGCTACACCTTC	.	TRBV10-3	TRBJ1-2	TRBD1
CASSANRGGGYTF	TGTGCCAGCAGCGCAAACAGGGGCGGTGGCTACACCTTC	.	TRBV14	TRBJ1-2	TRBD1